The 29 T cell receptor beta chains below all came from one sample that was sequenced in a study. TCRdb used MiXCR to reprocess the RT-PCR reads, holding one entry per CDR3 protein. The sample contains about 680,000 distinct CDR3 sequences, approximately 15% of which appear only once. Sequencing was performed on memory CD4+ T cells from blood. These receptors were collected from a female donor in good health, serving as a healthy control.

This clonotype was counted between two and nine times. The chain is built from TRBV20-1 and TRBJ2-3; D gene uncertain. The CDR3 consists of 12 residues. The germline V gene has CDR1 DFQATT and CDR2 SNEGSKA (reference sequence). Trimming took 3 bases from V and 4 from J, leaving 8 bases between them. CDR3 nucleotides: TGCAGTGCTAGGCAGGCGGCAGATACGCAGTATTTT. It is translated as CSARQAADTQYF.

The CDR3 DNA follows: TGTGCCAGCAGCCGAGACAGACAAGAGACCCAGTACTTC. Translation gives CASSRDRQETQYF. The V and J genes are TRBV7-2 and TRBJ2-5, with D possibly being TRBD1 (5 bases). This CDR3 comprises 13 residues. Germline V lookup: CDR1 SGHTA, CDR2 FQGNSA. V was shortened by 5 bases and J by 2 bases, with 9 bases between the two germline ends.

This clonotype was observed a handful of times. This CDR3 reads CASSYGGSLSGANVLTF. The CDR3 region has the DNA TGTGCCAGCAGTTACGGCGGCAGCCTCTCTGGGGCCAACGTCCTGACTTTC. The chain joins TRBV6-2 or TRBV6-3 to TRBJ2-6; D is uncertain. The CDR3 sequence is 17 residues long. Trimming removed 2 bases at V and 0 bases at J, with 11 bases between. Germline V lookup: CDR1 MNHEY, CDR2 SVGEGT.

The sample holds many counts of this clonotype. CDR3 DNA: TGTGCCAGCACCCGGACGGCGAACACTGAAGCTTTCTTT. This translates into CASTRTANTEAFF. The chain is built from TRBV12-3 or TRBV12-4 and TRBJ1-1; no reliable D call. This CDR3 spans 13 amino acids. Trimming cost V 7 bases and J 1 base, with 10 bases left between them.

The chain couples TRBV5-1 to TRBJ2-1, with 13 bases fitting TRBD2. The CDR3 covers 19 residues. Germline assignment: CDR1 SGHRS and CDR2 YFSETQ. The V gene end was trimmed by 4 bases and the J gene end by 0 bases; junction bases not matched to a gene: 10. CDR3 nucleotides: TGCGCCAGCAGCAGCTTACTAGCGGGAGGGTTTAGCTCCTACAATGAGCAGTTCTTC. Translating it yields CASSSLLAGGFSSYNEQFF.

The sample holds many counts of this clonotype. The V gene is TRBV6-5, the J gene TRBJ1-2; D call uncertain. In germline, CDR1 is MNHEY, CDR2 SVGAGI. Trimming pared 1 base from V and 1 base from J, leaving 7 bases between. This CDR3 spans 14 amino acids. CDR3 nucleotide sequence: TGTGCCAGCAGTTACTTTCAGGATAACTATGGCTACACCTTC. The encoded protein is CASSYFQDNYGYTF.

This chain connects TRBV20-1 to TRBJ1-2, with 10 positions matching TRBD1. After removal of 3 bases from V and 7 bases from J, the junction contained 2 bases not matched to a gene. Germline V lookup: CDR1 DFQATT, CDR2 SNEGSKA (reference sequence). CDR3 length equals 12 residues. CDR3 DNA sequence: TGCAGTGCTAGGACAGGGGGCTTTGGCTACACCTTC. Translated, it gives CSARTGGFGYTF.

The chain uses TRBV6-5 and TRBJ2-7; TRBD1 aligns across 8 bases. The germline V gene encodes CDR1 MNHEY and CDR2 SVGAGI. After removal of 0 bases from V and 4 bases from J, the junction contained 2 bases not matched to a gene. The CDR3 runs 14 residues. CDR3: CASSYSTGEYEQYF. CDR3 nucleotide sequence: TGTGCCAGCAGTTACTCGACAGGGGAGTACGAGCAGTACTTC.

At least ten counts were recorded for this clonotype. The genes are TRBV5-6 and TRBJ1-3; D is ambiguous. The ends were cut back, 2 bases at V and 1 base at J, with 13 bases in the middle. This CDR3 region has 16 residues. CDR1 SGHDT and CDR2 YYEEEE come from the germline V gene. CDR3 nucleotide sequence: TGTGCCAGCAGCTTAATCGGGGTAGGATCTGGAAACACCATATATTTT. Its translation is CASSLIGVGSGNTIYF.

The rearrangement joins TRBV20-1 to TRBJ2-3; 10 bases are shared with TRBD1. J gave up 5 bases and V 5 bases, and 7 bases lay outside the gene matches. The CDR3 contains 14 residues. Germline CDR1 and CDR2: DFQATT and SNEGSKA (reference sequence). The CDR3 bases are TGCAGTGCTCGGCCTTGGACAGGGGGAGATACGCAGTATTTT. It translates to CSARPWTGGDTQYF.

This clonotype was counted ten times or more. The CDR3 is CASSPGLNNSPLHF. The CDR3 DNA reads TGTGCCAGCAGTCCCGGGCTAAATAATTCACCCCTCCACTTT. This chain connects TRBV6-5 to TRBJ1-6; D ambiguous. The V end lost 5 bases, the J end lost 5 bases, and 10 bases lay between the germline ends. There are 14 residues in the CDR3. Germline assignment: CDR1 MNHEY and CDR2 SVGAGI.

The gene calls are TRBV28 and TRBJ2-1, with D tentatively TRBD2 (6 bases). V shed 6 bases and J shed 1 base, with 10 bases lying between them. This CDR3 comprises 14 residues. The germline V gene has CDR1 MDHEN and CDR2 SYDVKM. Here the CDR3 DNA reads TGTGCCAGCAGGGAGACTAGTTCCTACAATGAGCAGTTCTTC. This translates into CASRETSSYNEQFF.

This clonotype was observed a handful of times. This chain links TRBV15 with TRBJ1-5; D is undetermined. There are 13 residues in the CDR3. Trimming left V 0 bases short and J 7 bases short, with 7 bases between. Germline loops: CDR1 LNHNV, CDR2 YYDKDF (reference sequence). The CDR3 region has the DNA TGTGCCACCAGCAGAGATTTGAGGCAGCCCCAGCATTTT. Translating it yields CATSRDLRQPQHF.

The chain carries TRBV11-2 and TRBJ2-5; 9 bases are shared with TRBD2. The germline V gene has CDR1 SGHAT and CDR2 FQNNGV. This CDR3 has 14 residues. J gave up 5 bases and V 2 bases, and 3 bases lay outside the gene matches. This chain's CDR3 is CASSLWTSDETQYF. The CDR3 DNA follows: TGTGCCAGCAGCTTATGGACTAGCGATGAGACCCAGTACTTC.

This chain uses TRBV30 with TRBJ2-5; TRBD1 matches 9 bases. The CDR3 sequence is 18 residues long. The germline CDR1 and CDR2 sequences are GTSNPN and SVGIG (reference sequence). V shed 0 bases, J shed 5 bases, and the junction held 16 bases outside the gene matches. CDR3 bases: TGTGCCTGGAGTGTTGGTAACCAGGGACAGGGTTATATGGAGACCCAGTACTTC. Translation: CAWSVGNQGQGYMETQYF. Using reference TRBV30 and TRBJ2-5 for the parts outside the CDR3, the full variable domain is SQTIHQWPATLVQPVGSPLSLECTVEGTSNPNLYWYRQAAGRGLQLLFYSVGIGQISSEVPQNLSASRPQDRQFILSSKKLLLSDSGFYLCAWSVGNQGQGYMETQYFGPGTRLLVL.

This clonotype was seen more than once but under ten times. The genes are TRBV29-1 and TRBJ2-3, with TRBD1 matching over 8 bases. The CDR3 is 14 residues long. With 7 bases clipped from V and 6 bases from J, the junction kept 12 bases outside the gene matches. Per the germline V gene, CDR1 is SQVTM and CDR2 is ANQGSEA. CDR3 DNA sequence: TGCAGCGCCGCCGGGGCACAGGGGGACGATACGCAGTATTTT. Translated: CSAAGAQGDDTQYF.

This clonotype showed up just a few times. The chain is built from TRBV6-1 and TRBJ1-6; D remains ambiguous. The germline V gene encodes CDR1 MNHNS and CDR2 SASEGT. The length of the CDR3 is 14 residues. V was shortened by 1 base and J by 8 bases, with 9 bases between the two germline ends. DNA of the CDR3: TGTGCCAGCAGTGAAGTATACGGGGATTCACCCCTCCACTTT. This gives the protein CASSEVYGDSPLHF.

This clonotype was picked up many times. CDR3 loop: CASSQDLGATGNTIYF. CDR3 sequence (DNA): TGCGCCAGCAGCCAAGATCTCGGGGCGACAGGAAACACCATATATTTT. The chain uses TRBV4-1 and TRBJ1-3; the D gene is possibly TRBD1 (5 bases). V gave up 0 bases and J gave up 4 bases, with 13 bases separating them. The CDR3 totals 16 residues. CDR1 is MGHRA and CDR2 is YSYEKL in the germline V gene.

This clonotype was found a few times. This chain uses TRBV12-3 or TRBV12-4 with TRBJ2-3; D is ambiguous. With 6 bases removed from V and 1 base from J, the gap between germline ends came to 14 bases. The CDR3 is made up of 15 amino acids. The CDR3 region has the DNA TGTGCCAGCAGCTTGGGGTGGTTCGGCACAGATACGCAGTATTTT. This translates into CASSLGWFGTDTQYF.

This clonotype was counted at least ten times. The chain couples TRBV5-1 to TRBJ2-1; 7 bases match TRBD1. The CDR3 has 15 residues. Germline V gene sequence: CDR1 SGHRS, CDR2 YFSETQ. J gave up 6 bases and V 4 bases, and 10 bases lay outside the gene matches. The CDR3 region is CASSLGTADGNEQFF. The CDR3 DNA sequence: TGCGCCAGCAGCCTCGGGACAGCTGACGGCAATGAGCAGTTCTTC.

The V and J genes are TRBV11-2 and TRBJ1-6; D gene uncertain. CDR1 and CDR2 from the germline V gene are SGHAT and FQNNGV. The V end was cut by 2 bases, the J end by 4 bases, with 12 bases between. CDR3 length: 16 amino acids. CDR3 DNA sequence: TGTGCCAGCAGCTTATTCACTGGGATTTATAATTCACCCCTCCACTTT. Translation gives CASSLFTGIYNSPLHF. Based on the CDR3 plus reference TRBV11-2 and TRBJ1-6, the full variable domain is EAGVAQSPRYKIIEKRQSVAFWCNPISGHATLYWYQQILGQGPKLLIQFQNNGVVDDSQLPKDRFSAERLKGVDSTLKIQPAKLEDSAVYLCASSLFTGIYNSPLHFGNGTRLTVT.

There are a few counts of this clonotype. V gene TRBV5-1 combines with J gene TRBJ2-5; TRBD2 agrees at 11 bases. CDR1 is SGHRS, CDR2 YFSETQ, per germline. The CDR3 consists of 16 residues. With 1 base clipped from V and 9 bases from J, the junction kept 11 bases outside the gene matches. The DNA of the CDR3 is TGCGCCAGCAGCTTGACTAGCGGGGGCTCCACGGTGGCCCAGTACTTC. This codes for CASSLTSGGSTVAQYF.

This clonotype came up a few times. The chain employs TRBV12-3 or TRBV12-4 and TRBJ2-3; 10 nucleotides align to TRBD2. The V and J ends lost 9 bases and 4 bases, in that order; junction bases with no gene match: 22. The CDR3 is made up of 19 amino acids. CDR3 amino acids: CASTPAWASGGYRADTQYF. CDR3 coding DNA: TGTGCCAGTACTCCCGCTTGGGCTAGCGGGGGATACCGAGCAGATACGCAGTATTTT.

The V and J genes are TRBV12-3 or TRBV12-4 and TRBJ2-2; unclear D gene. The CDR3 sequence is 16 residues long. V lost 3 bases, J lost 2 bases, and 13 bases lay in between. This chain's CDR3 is CASSLLGVRNTGELFF. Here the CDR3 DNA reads TGTGCCAGCAGTTTGCTGGGCGTACGCAACACCGGGGAGCTGTTTTTT.

As DNA, the CDR3 is TGTGCCAGCAGCAAGACCGGGACAGAGGCAGAGACCCAGTACTTC. Translation gives CASSKTGTEAETQYF. The rearrangement links TRBV7-3 to TRBJ2-5; the match to TRBD1 covers 7 bases. This CDR3 contains 15 residues. The J segment lost 4 bases and the V segment lost 5 bases, leaving 10 bases of the junction unmatched. CDR1 is SGHTA and CDR2 is FQGTGA in the germline V gene.

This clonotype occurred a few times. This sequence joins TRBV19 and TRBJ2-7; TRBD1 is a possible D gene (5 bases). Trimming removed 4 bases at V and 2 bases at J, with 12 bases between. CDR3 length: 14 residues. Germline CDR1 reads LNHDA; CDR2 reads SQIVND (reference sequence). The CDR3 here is CASSRGAVAYEQYF. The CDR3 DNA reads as TGTGCCAGTAGTAGGGGCGCGGTCGCCTACGAGCAGTACTTC.

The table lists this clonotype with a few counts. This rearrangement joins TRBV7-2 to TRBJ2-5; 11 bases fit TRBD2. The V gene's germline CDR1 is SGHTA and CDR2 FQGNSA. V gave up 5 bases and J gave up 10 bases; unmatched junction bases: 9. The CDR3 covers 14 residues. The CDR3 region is CASSDRRLAGNQYF. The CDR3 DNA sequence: TGTGCCAGCAGCGACAGGCGACTAGCGGGGAACCAGTACTTC.

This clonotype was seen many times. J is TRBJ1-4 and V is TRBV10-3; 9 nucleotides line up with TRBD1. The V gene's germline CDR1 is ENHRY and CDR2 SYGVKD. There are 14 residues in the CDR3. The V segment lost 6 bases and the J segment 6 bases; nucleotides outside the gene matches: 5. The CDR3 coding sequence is TGTGCCATCAGAGACGACAGGGGGGATGAAAAACTGTTTTTT. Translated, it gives CAIRDDRGDEKLFF.

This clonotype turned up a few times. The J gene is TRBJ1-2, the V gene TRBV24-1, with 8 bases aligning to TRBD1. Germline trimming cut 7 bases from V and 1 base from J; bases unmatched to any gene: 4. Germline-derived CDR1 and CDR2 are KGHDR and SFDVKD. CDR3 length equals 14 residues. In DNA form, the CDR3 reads TGTGCCACCAGCGGGACAGGACTTAACTATGGCTACACCTTC. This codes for CATSGTGLNYGYTF.